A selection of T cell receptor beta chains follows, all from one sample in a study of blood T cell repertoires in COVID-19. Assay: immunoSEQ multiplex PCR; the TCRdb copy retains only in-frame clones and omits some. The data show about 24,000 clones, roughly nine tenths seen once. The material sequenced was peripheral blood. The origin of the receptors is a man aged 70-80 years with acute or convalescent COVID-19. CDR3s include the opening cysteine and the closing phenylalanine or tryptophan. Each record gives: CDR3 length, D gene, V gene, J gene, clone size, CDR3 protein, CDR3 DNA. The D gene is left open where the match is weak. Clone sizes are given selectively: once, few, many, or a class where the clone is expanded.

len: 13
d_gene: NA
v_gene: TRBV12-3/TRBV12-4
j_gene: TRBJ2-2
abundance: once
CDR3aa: CASSLQGTGELFF
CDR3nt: TGTGCCAGCAGTTTACAGGGAACCGGGGAGCTGTTTTTT

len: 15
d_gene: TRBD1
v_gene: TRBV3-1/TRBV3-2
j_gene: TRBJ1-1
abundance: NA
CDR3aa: CASSQQTGKDPEAFF
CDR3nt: TGTGCCAGCAGCCAACAGACAGGGAAGGACCCTGAAGCTTTCTTT

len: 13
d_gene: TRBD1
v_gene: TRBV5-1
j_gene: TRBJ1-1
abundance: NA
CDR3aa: CASSEGQRTEAFF
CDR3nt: TGCGCCAGCAGCGAGGGACAGCGCACTGAAGCTTTCTTT

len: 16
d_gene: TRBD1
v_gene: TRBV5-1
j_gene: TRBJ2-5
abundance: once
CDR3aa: CASSAGTGRRQETQYF
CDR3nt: TGCGCCAGCAGCGCCGGGACAGGGAGGCGCCAAGAGACCCAGTACTTC

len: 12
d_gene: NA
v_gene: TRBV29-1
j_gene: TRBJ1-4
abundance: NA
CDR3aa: CSVGQTNEKLFF
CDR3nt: TGCAGCGTTGGACAGACTAATGAAAAACTGTTTTTT

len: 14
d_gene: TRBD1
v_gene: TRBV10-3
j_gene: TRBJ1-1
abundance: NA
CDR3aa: CAIKIGTENTEAFF
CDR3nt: TGTGCCATCAAAATAGGGACAGAGAACACTGAAGCTTTCTTT

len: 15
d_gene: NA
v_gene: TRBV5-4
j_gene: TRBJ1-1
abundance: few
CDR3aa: CASSLELSVNTEAFF
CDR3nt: TGTGCCAGCAGCTTGGAATTATCAGTTAACACTGAAGCTTTCTTT

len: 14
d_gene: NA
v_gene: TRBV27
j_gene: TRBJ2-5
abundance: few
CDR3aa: CASSLSAPGETQYF
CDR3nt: TGTGCCAGCAGTTTATCAGCTCCCGGGGAGACCCAGTACTTC

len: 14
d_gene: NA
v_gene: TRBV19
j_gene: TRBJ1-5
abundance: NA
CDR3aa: CASSFQGSNQPQHF
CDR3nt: TGTGCCAGTAGCTTTCAGGGTAGCAATCAGCCCCAGCATTTT

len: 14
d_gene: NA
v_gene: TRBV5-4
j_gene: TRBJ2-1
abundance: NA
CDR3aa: CASSLPSSYNEQFF
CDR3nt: TGTGCCAGCAGCTTGCCGAGCTCCTACAATGAGCAGTTCTTC

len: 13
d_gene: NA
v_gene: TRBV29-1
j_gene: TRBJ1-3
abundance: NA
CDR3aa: CSVEFPGRNTIYF
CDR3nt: TGCAGCGTTGAGTTTCCTGGGAGGAACACCATATATTTT

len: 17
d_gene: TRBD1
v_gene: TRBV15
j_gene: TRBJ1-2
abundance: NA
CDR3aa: CATSRGRSGTATGGYTF
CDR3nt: TGTGCCACCAGCAGAGGGAGGTCCGGGACAGCCACAGGGGGCTACACCTTC

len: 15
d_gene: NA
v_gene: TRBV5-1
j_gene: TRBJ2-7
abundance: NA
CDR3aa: CASSLGTGRGLEQYF
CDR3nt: TGCGCCAGCAGCTTGGGTACAGGGAGGGGTCTCGAGCAGTACTTC

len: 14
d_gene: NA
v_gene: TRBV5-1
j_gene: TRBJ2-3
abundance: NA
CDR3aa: CASRGGIGTDTQYF
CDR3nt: TGCGCCAGCAGGGGGGGAATCGGGACAGATACGCAGTATTTT

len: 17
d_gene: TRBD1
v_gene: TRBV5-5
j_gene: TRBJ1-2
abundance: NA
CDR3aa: CASSLLAAGTGIRGYTF
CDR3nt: TGTGCCAGCAGCTTGCTCGCCGCCGGGACAGGGATTAGAGGCTACACCTTC

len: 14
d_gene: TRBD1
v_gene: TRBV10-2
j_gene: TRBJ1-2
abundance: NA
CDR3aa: CASSERDRGFGYTF
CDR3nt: TGCGCCAGCAGTGAGAGGGACAGGGGGTTTGGCTACACCTTC

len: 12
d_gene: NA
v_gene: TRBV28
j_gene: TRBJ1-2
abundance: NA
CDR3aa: CASSLRGRGYTF
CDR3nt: TGTGCCAGCAGTTTACGGGGGAGAGGCTACACCTTC

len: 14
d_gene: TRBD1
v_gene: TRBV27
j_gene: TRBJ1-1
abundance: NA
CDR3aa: CASSVDRGRQVAFF
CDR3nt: TGTGCCAGCAGTGTAGACAGGGGTAGGCAGGTAGCTTTCTTT

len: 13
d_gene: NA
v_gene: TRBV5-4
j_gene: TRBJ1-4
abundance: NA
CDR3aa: CASSGSTNEKLFF
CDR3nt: TGTGCCAGCTCCGGTTCAACTAATGAAAAACTGTTTTTT

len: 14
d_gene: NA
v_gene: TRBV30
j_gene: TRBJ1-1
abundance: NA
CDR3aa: CAWDGTGGNTEAFF
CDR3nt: TGTGCCTGGGATGGGACGGGGGGAAACACTGAAGCTTTCTTT

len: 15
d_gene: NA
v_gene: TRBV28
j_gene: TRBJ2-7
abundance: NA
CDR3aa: CASSRAQGGGYEQYF
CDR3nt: TGTGCCAGCAGTAGGGCTCAGGGAGGGGGATACGAGCAGTACTTC

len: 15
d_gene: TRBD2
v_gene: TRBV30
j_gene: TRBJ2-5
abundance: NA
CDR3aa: CAWSSGTGGPETQYF
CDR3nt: TGTGCCTGGAGCTCCGGGACGGGGGGGCCTGAGACCCAGTACTTC